The 32 T cell receptor beta chains below come from one sample, sequenced in a study of cytomegalovirus exposure and HLA in healthy donors. With 60 Vbeta and 13 Jbeta primers, the PCR was carried out. Some clones are missing from TCRdb's copy, which holds only in-frame ones; the method was immunoSEQ multiplex PCR. The profile shows approximately 190,000 clones, roughly 76% of them singletons. Sequenced: PBMCs. The receptors were gathered from a woman between 25 and 40 years old in good health and CMV-seropositive.

The rearrangement joins TRBV28 to TRBJ1-5; 7 bases align to TRBD1. The trim removed 6 bases at V and 7 bases at J, leaving 6 bases unmatched. Germline CDR1 MDHEN, CDR2 SYDVKM. The CDR3 is 13 amino acids. Here the CDR3 DNA reads TGTGCCAGCAGGCAGGGGGTGCGGCAGCCCCAGCATTTT. Translated, it gives CASRQGVRQPQHF.

CDR3 loop: CASSSTFSGAYNEQFF. CDR3 bases: TGCGCCAGCAGCTCTACCTTTAGCGGGGCCTACAATGAGCAGTTCTTC. This chain uses TRBV5-1 with TRBJ2-1; 8 bases align to TRBD2. With 3 bases clipped from V and 2 bases from J, the junction kept 7 bases outside the gene matches. The CDR3 contains 16 residues. Germline CDR1 reads SGHRS; CDR2 reads YFSETQ.

The sample holds one count of this clone. The chain employs TRBV6-5 and TRBJ2-2; 9 bases match TRBD1. Germline CDR1 reads MNHEY; CDR2 reads SVGAGI. J gave up 4 bases and V 4 bases, and 4 bases lay outside the gene matches. The CDR3 is 15 residues long. The CDR3 DNA reads TGTGCCAGCAGTTCCGGACAGGGGATCACCGGGGAGCTGTTTTTT. Its protein is CASSSGQGITGELFF.

The rearrangement links TRBV28 to TRBJ1-2; D unclear. Germline-derived CDR1 and CDR2 are MDHEN and SYDVKM. V shed 5 bases and J shed 6 bases, with 4 bases lying between them. This CDR3 has 10 amino acids. The chain's CDR3 is CASSADGYTF. CDR3 DNA: TGTGCCAGCAGTGCGGATGGCTACACCTTC.

This chain uses TRBV5-1 with TRBJ2-1; possible D gene TRBD2, 5 bases. CDR3 size: 16 residues. Per germline, CDR1 SGHRS and CDR2 YFSETQ. Deletions cut 4 bases from V and 12 bases from J, with 26 bases between. The CDR3 protein is CASSMAGSWTLRRQFF. CDR3 DNA sequence: TGCGCCAGCAGCATGGCCGGGTCTTGGACTCTAAGGCGGCAGTTCTTC.

This rearrangement joins TRBV5-8 to TRBJ2-4; 7 nucleotides line up with TRBD1. The ends lost 4 bases at V and 8 bases at J; junction bases unmatched: 12. This CDR3 has 15 amino acids. Germline V CDR1 and CDR2: SGHTS, YDEGEE. The chain's CDR3 is CASSQKQGLVDIQYF. DNA for the CDR3: TGTGCCAGCAGCCAGAAACAGGGGCTGGTCGACATTCAGTACTTC.

The rearrangement uses TRBV5-1 and TRBJ2-7; 8 bases agree with TRBD1. Germline V CDR1 and CDR2: SGHRS, YFSETQ. Trimming cost V 3 bases and J 2 bases; bases outside gene matches: 4. This CDR3 comprises 14 residues. DNA of the CDR3: TGCGCCAGCAGCTGGACAGGGAGGACCTACGAGCAGTACTTC. It encodes CASSWTGRTYEQYF. Full variable domain (missing parts from reference TRBV5-1 and TRBJ2-7): KAGVTQTPRYLIKTRGQQVTLSCSPISGHRSVSWYQQTPGQGLQFLFEYFSETQRNKGNFPGRFSGRQFSNSRSEMNVSTLELGDSALYLCASSWTGRTYEQYFGPGTRLTVT.

The V gene is TRBV30, the J gene TRBJ2-3; 9 nucleotides line up with TRBD2. V lost 2 bases to trimming and J lost 2 bases; unmatched junction nucleotides: 5. Per the germline V gene, CDR1 is GTSNPN and CDR2 is SVGIG (reference sequence). The CDR3 contains 15 residues. The CDR3 DNA is TGTGCCTGGAGTCCAGGACTAGCGCCCACAGATACGCAGTATTTT. Its protein is CAWSPGLAPTDTQYF.

The genes are TRBV2 and TRBJ1-5, with 8 bases that match TRBD1. From germline, CDR1 is SNHLY and CDR2 FYNNEI. The CDR3 spans 14 residues. J was trimmed by 5 bases and V by 4 bases; bases with no gene match: 4. CDR3 coding DNA: TGTGCCAGCAGTGCGGACAGGGTAGATCAGCCCCAGCATTTT. Translated, it gives CASSADRVDQPQHF. The whole variable domain, filled in from reference TRBV2 and TRBJ1-5, reads EPEVTQTPSHQVTQMGQEVILRCVPISNHLYFYWYRQILGQKVEFLVSFYNNEISEKSEIFDDQFSVERPDGSNFTLKIRSTKLEDSAMYFCASSADRVDQPQHFGDGTRLSIL.

The rearrangement joins TRBV5-1 to TRBJ2-2; possible D gene TRBD2, 6 bases. The CDR3 is made up of 13 amino acids. CDR1 is SGHRS and CDR2 is YFSETQ in the germline V gene. Trimming took 3 bases from V and 5 from J, leaving 8 bases between them. The CDR3 DNA reads as TGCGCCAGCAGCTGGGGAGGTACCGGGGAGCTGTTTTTT. Its translation: CASSWGGTGELFF.

The chain employs TRBV28 and TRBJ2-2; D possibly corresponds to TRBD2 (6 bases). This CDR3 region has 14 residues. The V and J ends lost 7 bases and 5 bases respectively, with 14 bases between them. CDR1 and CDR2 (germline): MDHEN, SYDVKM. The CDR3 loop reads CASMSPGETGELFF. CDR3 in DNA: TGTGCCAGCATGTCCCCGGGGGAGACCGGGGAGCTGTTTTTT.

In this sample, this clone turned up a few times. The chain has TRBV5-4 and TRBJ1-2, with 9 bases lining up with TRBD1. This CDR3 spans 16 amino acids. Germline CDR1 is SGHNT and CDR2 is YYREEE (reference sequence). V gave up 4 bases and J gave up 4 bases; unmatched junction bases: 11. CDR3 loop: CASSISLGTGLYGYTF. The DNA for the CDR3 is TGTGCCAGCAGCATCAGTCTTGGGACAGGGCTCTATGGCTACACCTTC.

V gene TRBV18 combines with J gene TRBJ2-6; 11 bases are a match to TRBD1. With 5 bases clipped from V and 0 bases from J, the junction kept 3 bases outside the gene matches. The CDR3 length is 17 residues. CDR1 KGHSH and CDR2 LQKENI come from the germline V gene. As DNA, the CDR3 is TGTGCCAGCTCAGAAGGACAGGGGGCCTCTGGGGCCAACGTCCTGACTTTC. As protein: CASSEGQGASGANVLTF.

The chain recombines TRBV5-1 with TRBJ2-3, with 8 bases lining up with TRBD1. V was pared by 4 bases and J by 0 bases, with 4 bases of the junction left unmatched. The CDR3 is 15 residues long. Germline values: CDR1 SGHRS, CDR2 YFSETQ. The CDR3 spells CASSVRDRSTDTQYF. CDR3 DNA sequence: TGCGCCAGCAGCGTGCGGGACAGGAGCACAGATACGCAGTATTTT.

V usage is TRBV11-2 and J usage is TRBJ2-5; D might be TRBD1 (5 bases). Germline loops: CDR1 SGHAT, CDR2 FQNNGV. The V gene lost 3 bases and the J gene lost 5 bases, with 13 bases spanning the gap. The CDR3 is 14 amino acids. CDR3 sequence reads: CASSLGPFRETQYF. The CDR3 DNA is TGTGCCAGCAGCTTGGGGCCATTTCGGGAGACCCAGTACTTC.

This clone was recorded once. The rearrangement uses TRBV18 and TRBJ1-1; D remains unclear. V dropped 1 base and J dropped 3 bases, with 6 bases sitting between them. Looked up from germline, CDR1 is KGHSH and CDR2 is LQKENI. The CDR3 consists of 13 residues. The CDR3 loop reads CASSPRLDTEAFF. As DNA, the CDR3 is TGTGCCAGCTCACCACGGCTTGACACTGAAGCTTTCTTT.

This chain joins TRBV18 and TRBJ1-5, with TRBD1 matching over 9 bases. CDR1 KGHSH and CDR2 LQKENI come from the germline V gene. This CDR3 region has 15 residues. After removal of 3 bases from V and 4 bases from J, the junction contained 4 bases not matched to a gene. CDR3 residues: CASSPPGTGNQPQHF. CDR3 in DNA: TGTGCCAGCTCACCCCCCGGGACAGGGAATCAGCCCCAGCATTTT.

This clone occurred a few times. The genes are TRBV2 and TRBJ1-3; D is perhaps TRBD1 (6 bases). Germline CDR1 is SNHLY and CDR2 is FYNNEI. Trimming removed 5 bases at V and 3 bases at J, with 11 bases between. The CDR3 is 14 amino acids. The CDR3 sequence is CASSIQGFGNTIYF. Here the CDR3 DNA reads TGTGCCAGCAGTATACAGGGCTTTGGAAACACCATATATTTT.

In nucleotides, the CDR3 is TGTGCCAGCAGCTTGACAGAGTCGGTGCAGCCCCAGCATTTT. It codes for CASSLTESVQPQHF. The V and J genes are TRBV7-9 and TRBJ1-5; maybe TRBD1 (5 bases). Deletions cut 3 bases from V and 7 bases from J, with 13 bases between. This CDR3 region has 14 residues. Germline V gives CDR1 SEHNR, CDR2 FQNEAQ (reference sequence).

This chain links TRBV19 with TRBJ2-6; D unclear. The V end was cut by 3 bases, the J end by 1 base, with 7 bases between. Looked up from germline, CDR1 is LNHDA and CDR2 is SQIVND (reference sequence). The CDR3 runs 15 residues. The CDR3 sequence: CASSIQNSGANVLTF. CDR3 coding DNA: TGTGCCAGTAGTATTCAAAATTCTGGGGCCAACGTCCTGACTTTC.

This clone has only a few counts. The V call is TRBV29-1, the J call TRBJ2-7; 11 bases are a match to TRBD1. Germline-derived CDR1 and CDR2 are SQVTM and ANQGSEA. J lost 11 bases, V lost 5 bases, and 14 bases had no gene match. The CDR3 covers 14 residues. The DNA for the CDR3 is TGCAGCGTTTACCTCGCCGGGACAGGGGGACGGGAGTACTTC. It specifies CSVYLAGTGGREYF.

The chain couples TRBV5-1 to TRBJ2-1; TRBD2 agrees at 8 bases. The CDR3 runs to 15 residues. V trimming: 3 bases; J trimming: 9 bases; junction bases outside the gene matches: 11. The V gene's germline CDR1 is SGHRS and CDR2 YFSETQ. CDR3 in DNA: TGCGCCAGCAGCTCCGGGGGGGGGCTTATAAGTGAGCAGTTCTTC. Encoded protein: CASSSGGGLISEQFF.

The chain recombines TRBV13 with TRBJ1-4, with D perhaps TRBD1 (5 bases). The ends were cut back, 5 bases at V and 5 bases at J, with 12 bases in the middle. CDR3 length equals 14 residues. Germline loops: CDR1 PRHDT, CDR2 FYEKMQ (reference sequence). CDR3 coding DNA: TGTGCCAGCAGCCCATCAGGGATGAATGAAAAACTGTTTTTT. Its protein is CASSPSGMNEKLFF.

This clone was seen once. J is TRBJ1-2 and V is TRBV19; the match to TRBD1 covers 9 bases. Germline V lookup: CDR1 LNHDA, CDR2 SQIVND (reference sequence). The junction had 7 bases not matched to a gene; V was cut back by 9 bases and J by 8 bases. The CDR3 loop spans 12 amino acids. The DNA of the CDR3 is TGTGCCAGCAAGACAGGGGGAGGCGGCTACACCTTC. As protein: CASKTGGGGYTF.

The chain recombines TRBV5-6 with TRBJ2-7; a possible D gene is TRBD2 (6 bases). CDR1 is SGHDT and CDR2 is YYEEEE in the germline V gene. Trimming pared 0 bases from V and 2 bases from J, leaving 12 bases between. There are 15 residues in the CDR3. CDR3 amino acids: CASSLASVFPYEQYF. CDR3 nucleotide sequence: TGTGCCAGCAGCTTGGCTAGCGTCTTTCCCTACGAGCAGTACTTC.

This clone was seen only a few times. The chain employs TRBV5-1 and TRBJ1-6, with 9 bases fitting TRBD1. This CDR3 spans 19 amino acids. V lost 0 bases, J lost 0 bases, and 7 bases stayed unmatched. Germline V gene sequence: CDR1 SGHRS, CDR2 YFSETQ. The CDR3 DNA is TGCGCCAGCAGCTTGGCCGGGACAGGGCCAAGCTCCTATAATTCACCCCTCCACTTT. Its protein is CASSLAGTGPSSYNSPLHF.

There are a few counts of this clone. This chain joins TRBV7-2 and TRBJ1-1; perhaps TRBD1 as D (5 bases). Germline loops: CDR1 SGHTA, CDR2 FQGNSA. CDR3 length equals 16 residues. Trimming removed 5 bases from V and 3 bases from J, with 19 bases in between. As DNA, the CDR3 is TGTGCCAGCAGCCCCCAGGGTGGGGGGTTGCACACTGAAGCTTTCTTT. Encoded protein: CASSPQGGGLHTEAFF.

J is TRBJ2-2 and V is TRBV5-1; TRBD1 is a possible D gene (5 bases). CDR1 is SGHRS, CDR2 YFSETQ, per germline. With 0 bases removed from V and 0 bases from J, the gap between germline ends came to 12 bases. There are 17 residues in the CDR3. CDR3 in amino acids: CASSLATPRANTGELFF. For the CDR3, the DNA is TGCGCCAGCAGCTTGGCAACACCCAGGGCGAACACCGGGGAGCTGTTTTTT.

The rearrangement uses TRBV15 and TRBJ2-2; the D gene is possibly TRBD2 (5 bases). CDR1 LNHNV and CDR2 YYDKDF come from the germline V gene (reference sequence). The CDR3 runs to 15 residues. Trimming left V 1 base short and J 6 bases short, with 12 bases between. CDR3 DNA: TGTGCCACCAGCAGAGGGTGGGGAGAGGCCGGGGAGCTGTTTTTT. This gives the protein CATSRGWGEAGELFF. Combining the CDR3 with reference TRBV15 and TRBJ2-2 gives the whole variable domain DAMVIQNPRYQVTQFGKPVTLSCSQTLNHNVMYWYQQKSSQAPKLLFHYYDKDFNNEADTPDNFQSRRPNTSFCFLDIRSPGLGDTAMYLCATSRGWGEAGELFFGEGSRLTVL.

The chain carries TRBV6-6 and TRBJ1-5; a weak D match, TRBD1 (5 bases). CDR1 MNHNY and CDR2 SVGAGI come from the germline V gene (reference sequence). Trimming cost V 1 base and J 4 bases, with 8 bases left between them. The CDR3 consists of 14 residues. In DNA, the CDR3 is TGTGCCAGCAGTTACTACGGACAAAATCAGCCCCAGCATTTT. Protein product: CASSYYGQNQPQHF.

The chain carries TRBV28 and TRBJ2-3; 9 bases line up with TRBD2. This CDR3 comprises 15 residues. Germline loops: CDR1 MDHEN, CDR2 SYDVKM. Trimming took 2 bases from V and 5 from J; bases not matched to a gene: 5. This chain's CDR3 is CASSLAGGPGDTQYF. CDR3 nucleotide sequence: TGTGCCAGCAGTTTAGCGGGGGGGCCGGGAGATACGCAGTATTTT. The full variable domain, completed using reference TRBV28 and TRBJ2-3, is DVKVTQSSRYLVKRTGEKVFLECVQDMDHENMFWYRQDPGLGLRLIYFSYDVKMKEKGDIPEGYSVSREKKERFSLILESASTNQTSMYLCASSLAGGPGDTQYFGPGTRLTVL.

The gene calls are TRBV7-9 and TRBJ2-3, with D possibly being TRBD2 (5 bases). V was clipped by 3 bases and J by 0 bases, with 7 bases between them. The CDR3 runs to 14 residues. Germline CDR1 reads SEHNR; CDR2 reads FQNEAQ (reference sequence). DNA of the CDR3: TGTGCCAGCAGCTTCGAGGGAAGCACAGATACGCAGTATTTT. Translating gives CASSFEGSTDTQYF.